One sample yielded the 10 T cell receptor beta chains listed below, sequenced in a study of OX40 agonist ivuxolimab in advanced cancers. The assay was immunoSEQ multiplex PCR, and TCRdb's table has in-frame clones only and misses some. The sample lists 100,000 to 150,000 clones; under 95% were seen once. The sequencing used CD4+ or CD8+ T cells sorted from blood, collected in a trial of the OX40 agonist ivuxolimab. The receptors shown here come from an adult with an advanced solid tumor such as melanoma, head and neck, liver or kidney cancer.

The gene calls are TRBV11-2 and TRBJ2-2; the D is unclear. The CDR3 runs 15 residues. Trimming left V 4 bases short and J 1 base short, with 10 bases between. Germline values: CDR1 SGHAT, CDR2 FQNNGV. CDR3 amino acids: CASSSGLVNTGELFF. CDR3 DNA sequence: TGTGCCAGCAGCTCCGGATTAGTGAACACCGGGGAGCTGTTTTTT.

The rearrangement joins TRBV6-6 to TRBJ2-1, with 7 bases matching TRBD2. The V gene's germline CDR1 is MNHNY and CDR2 SVGAGI (reference sequence). The CDR3 contains 13 residues. V shed 8 bases, J shed 7 bases, and the junction held 8 bases outside the gene matches. The CDR3 spells CASLDTSANEQFF. As DNA, the CDR3 is TGTGCCAGCTTGGATACTAGCGCTAATGAGCAGTTCTTC.

The V call is TRBV7-9, the J call TRBJ1-5; TRBD1 is a possible D gene (6 bases). Germline loops: CDR1 SEHNR, CDR2 FQNEAQ (reference sequence). V was cut by 6 bases and J by 2 bases, with 8 bases left in between. The CDR3 is 13 amino acids. The CDR3 region has the DNA TGTGCCAGCAGGCCAGGGGGCAATCAGCCCCAGCATTTT. Protein: CASRPGGNQPQHF.

This chain uses TRBV5-1 with TRBJ2-3; D is uncertain. Looked up from germline, CDR1 is SGHRS and CDR2 is YFSETQ. The CDR3 length is 11 residues. V shed 5 bases and J shed 2 bases, with 3 bases lying between them. CDR3 DNA sequence: TGCGCCAGCAGACACACAGATACGCAGTATTTT. This sequence encodes CASRHTDTQYF.

V and J are TRBV15 and TRBJ1-5; no clear D. Trimming cost V 0 bases and J 3 bases, with 9 bases left between them. CDR3 length: 15 amino acids. Germline V gene lookup returns CDR1 LNHNV and CDR2 YYDKDF (reference sequence). The CDR3 reads CATSRDRTANQPQHF. The CDR3 nucleotides read TGTGCCACCAGCAGAGATAGGACGGCCAATCAGCCCCAGCATTTT.

The chain is built from TRBV6-5 and TRBJ1-3; no firm D call. The V gene's germline CDR1 is MNHEY and CDR2 SVGAGI. CDR3 length: 15 residues. V was clipped by 6 bases and J by 0 bases, with 12 bases between them. CDR3 nucleotides: TGTGCCAGCAGCAGGTCGGAAAGCTCTGGAAACACCATATATTTT. It encodes CASSRSESSGNTIYF.

V gene TRBV27 combines with J gene TRBJ2-1; TRBD2 matches at 10 bases. The CDR3 length is 15 residues. V lost 6 bases, J lost 5 bases, and 7 bases stayed unmatched. Germline CDR1 is MNHEY and CDR2 is SMNVEV (reference sequence). The CDR3 DNA follows: TGTGCCAGCAGAGCCGGGACTAGCGCTCACAATGAGCAGTTCTTC. It codes for CASRAGTSAHNEQFF.

The rearrangement uses TRBV19 and TRBJ2-7, with D tentatively TRBD1 or TRBD2 (5 bases each). Trimming took 0 bases from V and 5 from J, leaving 14 bases between them. The CDR3 sequence is 15 residues long. From germline, CDR1 is LNHDA and CDR2 SQIVND (reference sequence). The CDR3: CASSIDRGRAHEQYF. CDR3 bases: TGTGCCAGTAGTATAGATCGGGGCAGGGCCCACGAGCAGTACTTC.

The V call is TRBV7-9, the J call TRBJ2-5; D may be TRBD2 (6 bases). The V end lost 5 bases, the J end lost 2 bases, and 15 bases lay between the germline ends. The CDR3 consists of 15 residues. Germline V gene data show CDR1 as SEHNR and CDR2 as FQNEAQ (reference sequence). Written as DNA, the CDR3 is TGTGCCAGCAGCCGCACGGGGGACTCACAAGAGACCCAGTACTTC. Translation gives CASSRTGDSQETQYF.

This clone was found a few times. The chain is built from TRBV12-5 and TRBJ1-1; D gene uncertain. V shed 0 bases and J shed 1 base, with 9 bases lying between them. CDR1 LGHNT and CDR2 FRNRAP come from the germline V gene. The CDR3 extends over 15 amino acids. In nucleotides, the CDR3 is TGTGCTAGTGGTTTGGTACTGGCCGAGAACACTGAAGCTTTCTTT. Protein: CASGLVLAENTEAFF. Full variable domain (remainder filled in from reference TRBV12-5 and TRBJ1-1): DARVTQTPRHKVTEMGQEVTMRCQPILGHNTVFWYRQTMMQGLELLAYFRNRAPLDDSGMPKDRFSAEMPDATLATLKIQPSEPRDSAVYFCASGLVLAENTEAFFGQGTRLTVV.